One sample yielded the 25 T cell receptor beta chains listed below, sequenced in a study of blood T cells in healthy people across ages. The use of a sample-barcoded 5' primer and a J-beta primer mix characterized a second PCR of roughly 6 to 12 cycles. TCRdb reprocessed the 5' RACE reads via MiXCR and lists one record per CDR3 protein. The data show over 500,000 distinct CDR3 sequences, with 52% seen just once and about 13% held by the top ten. Input material: blood. The receptors were gathered from a woman aged 80 or older in good health.

The rearrangement uses TRBV24-1 and TRBJ2-6; D uncertain. The CDR3 contains 18 residues. The V gene's germline CDR1 is KGHDR and CDR2 SFDVKD. Trimming cost V 1 base and J 0 bases, with 12 bases left between them. In DNA, the CDR3 is TGTGCCACCAGTGATTTTTCCCCGAGAAGCTCTGGGGCCAACGTCCTGACTTTC. Translation gives CATSDFSPRSSGANVLTF.

This clonotype came up many times. The rearrangement links TRBV4-1 to TRBJ2-7; TRBD2 matches at 9 bases. Per germline, CDR1 MGHRA and CDR2 YSYEKL. The CDR3 length is 19 residues. Losses at the gene ends were 4 bases for V and 2 bases for J; bases not matched to a gene: 18. Here the CDR3 reads CASSRGNLFSGSTPYEQYF. The DNA for the CDR3 is TGCGCCAGCAGCCGCGGGAATCTTTTTAGCGGGAGCACCCCCTACGAGCAGTACTTC.

Many counts were recorded for this clonotype. This chain connects TRBV6-5 to TRBJ2-3, with TRBD2 matching 10 bases. CDR3 size: 17 residues. Germline loops: CDR1 MNHEY, CDR2 SVGAGI. J lost 5 bases, V lost 4 bases, and 12 bases had no gene match. CDR3 DNA: TGTGCCAGCAGTTCTAACGAAGCGGGAGGGCCCGAAGATACGCAGTATTTT. It is translated as CASSSNEAGGPEDTQYF.

The chain joins TRBV30 to TRBJ2-1; 7 bases match TRBD2. CDR1 is GTSNPN, CDR2 SVGIG, per germline (reference sequence). The junction had 6 bases not matched to a gene; V was cut back by 0 bases and J by 4 bases. The CDR3 runs to 15 residues. The CDR3 sequence is CAWSVGLGVYNEQFF. Here the CDR3 DNA reads TGTGCCTGGAGTGTAGGACTAGGTGTTTACAATGAGCAGTTCTTC. Full variable domain (rest looked up from reference TRBV30 and TRBJ2-1): SQTIHQWPATLVQPVGSPLSLECTVEGTSNPNLYWYRQAAGRGLQLLFYSVGIGQISSEVPQNLSASRPQDRQFILSSKKLLLSDSGFYLCAWSVGLGVYNEQFFGPGTRLTVL.

Comments on this clonotype: This may come from a read error, since a much larger clone is one base off. The chain couples TRBV5-1 to TRBJ1-1; D uncertain. This CDR3 contains 15 residues. Germline-derived CDR1 and CDR2 are SGHRS and YFSETQ. Here the CDR3 reads CASSHTRPEGTETFF. The DNA of the CDR3 is TGCGCCAGCAGTCACACCAGGCCGGAGGGCACTGAAACTTTCTTT.

This clonotype was observed a handful of times. This clone may be a read error of a much larger clone one base away. The genes are TRBV7-2 and TRBJ2-4; no clear D gene. The CDR3 length is 15 residues. The germline CDR1 and CDR2 sequences are SGHTA and FQGNSA. V was pared by 1 base and J by 0 bases, with 7 bases between. This CDR3 is CASSLVQVAKNIQYF. CDR3 DNA: TGTGCCAGCAGCTTAGTGCAAGTAGCCAAAAACATTCAGTACTTC. Using reference TRBV7-2 and TRBJ2-4 for the parts outside the CDR3, the full variable domain is GAGVSQSPSNKVTEKGKDVELRCDPISGHTALYWYRQSLGQGLEFLIYFQGNSAPDKSGLPSDRFSAERTGGSVSTLTIQRTQQEDSAVYLCASSLVQVAKNIQYFGAGTRLSVL.

A remark on this clonotype: Since a much larger clone is just one base distant, this may be a read error. The chain uses TRBV24-1 and TRBJ2-7, with D maybe TRBD2 (8 bases). Germline V CDR1 and CDR2: KGHDR, SFDVKD. This CDR3 has 17 amino acids. The CDR3 DNA sequence: TGTGCCGCCAGTGATTTCGGACAGGCAGGCGGGAGGAACGAGCAGTACTTC. It is translated as CAASDFGQAGGRNEQYF.

Details on this clonotype: A much larger clone differs from this one at a single base, so this may be a read error. The chain carries TRBV27 and TRBJ2-7; maybe TRBD1 (5 bases). The CDR3 extends over 16 amino acids. V was cut by 7 bases and J by 3 bases, with 22 bases left in between. Germline V gene lookup returns CDR1 MNHEY and CDR2 SMNVEV (reference sequence). The CDR3 DNA follows: TGTGCCAGCAATCCGTATGACTCAGGCAGGGACTACGAGCAGTACTTC. As protein: CASNPYDSGRDYEQYF.

The CDR3 is CASSLYRPGRDEQYF. In DNA, the CDR3 is TGTGCCAGCAGTTTATACAGACCCGGGAGGGACGAGCAGTACTTC. The chain carries TRBV28 and TRBJ2-4; 8 bases line up with TRBD2. The tail of the sequence fits TRBJ2-7 better, so the J call may be wrong. This CDR3 spans 15 amino acids. Germline CDR1 is MDHEN and CDR2 is SYDVKM.

This clonotype was seen only a few times. V and J are TRBV5-5 and TRBJ2-7; D gene unclear. The CDR3 length is 13 residues. The V end lost 2 bases, the J end lost 7 bases, and 13 bases lay between the germline ends. Germline assignment: CDR1 SGHKS and CDR2 YYEKEE (reference sequence). In DNA, the CDR3 is TGTGCCAGCAGCTTCGGACCCTTCGATGAGCAGTACTTC. It translates to CASSFGPFDEQYF.

The rearrangement uses TRBV7-2 and TRBJ2-3; TRBD2 might be the D (6 bases). The ends were cut back, 5 bases at V and 2 bases at J, with 20 bases in the middle. The CDR3 covers 17 residues. CDR1 SGHTA and CDR2 FQGNSA come from the germline V gene. In nucleotides, the CDR3 is TGTGCCAGCAGCACCCCCCGTGGGGCTAGCGACACAGATACGCAGTATTTT. This gives the protein CASSTPRGASDTDTQYF.

At least ten counts were recorded for this clonotype. The chain employs TRBV2 and TRBJ2-1; D is uncertain. Looked up from germline, CDR1 is SNHLY and CDR2 is FYNNEI. With 6 bases removed from V and 7 bases from J, the gap between germline ends came to 7 bases. The CDR3 totals 11 residues. CDR3 DNA sequence: TGTGCCAGCAGGGGTCAAAATGAGCAGTTCTTC. This translates into CASRGQNEQFF.

This clonotype has at least ten counts. The chain is built from TRBV9 and TRBJ2-1; D possibly matches TRBD1 or TRBD2 (5 bases each). The V gene lost 3 bases and the J gene lost 2 bases, with 12 bases spanning the gap. CDR1 is SGDLS, CDR2 YYNGEE, per germline. CDR3 length: 15 amino acids. This CDR3 is CASSGGDPTYNEQFF. The CDR3 DNA reads as TGTGCCAGCAGCGGAGGGGACCCGACCTACAATGAGCAGTTCTTC.

This clonotype was detected many times. The V and J genes are TRBV20-1 and TRBJ2-7; 9 nucleotides line up with TRBD2. The CDR3 contains 14 residues. With V trimmed by 4 bases and J by 7 bases, 11 bases remained unmatched. The V gene's germline CDR1 is DFQATT and CDR2 SNEGSKA (reference sequence). CDR3 nucleotides: TGCAGTGCTATGCGGACTAGCGCGTGGGGTGAGCAGTACTTC. This translates into CSAMRTSAWGEQYF.

A note on this clonotype: A read error may explain this, as a much larger clone is one base away. The chain uses TRBV5-4 and TRBJ1-6, with a tentative D call TRBD1 (6 bases). The V gene's germline CDR1 is SGHNT and CDR2 YYREEE (reference sequence). Trimming cost V 5 bases and J 10 bases, with 19 bases left between them. This CDR3 is built from 15 residues. CDR3 coding DNA: TGTGCCAGCAGAAAAACAGGGACGAGAAAGTCACCCCTCCACTTT. It codes for CASRKTGTRKSPLHF. The full variable domain, with the rest looked up from reference TRBV5-4 and TRBJ1-6, is ETGVTQSPTHLIKTRGQQVTLRCSSQSGHNTVSWYQQALGQGPQFIFQYYREEENGRGNFPPRFSGLQFPNYSSELNVNALELDDSALYLCASRKTGTRKSPLHFGNGTRLTVT.

The V call is TRBV4-2, the J call TRBJ2-1; the match to TRBD2 covers 8 bases. J gave up 10 bases and V 3 bases, and 20 bases lay outside the gene matches. The CDR3 extends over 18 amino acids. Germline V gives CDR1 LGHNA, CDR2 YNFKEQ. The CDR3 bases are TGTGCCAGCAGCCACCACCTGGGGGCTAGCGGGTCCTCCTGGGAGCAGTTCTTC. Translated: CASSHHLGASGSSWEQFF.

V usage is TRBV6-1 and J usage is TRBJ2-1; a weak D match, TRBD2 (6 bases). The CDR3 totals 14 residues. The V end was cut by 1 base, the J end by 6 bases, with 10 bases between. CDR1 and CDR2 from the germline V gene are MNHNS and SASEGT. Here the CDR3 reads CASSEGGDSNEQFF. The CDR3 bases are TGTGCCAGCAGTGAAGGTGGGGACTCCAATGAGCAGTTCTTC.

The chain is built from TRBV7-9 and TRBJ1-2; D ambiguous. The CDR3 loop spans 14 amino acids. Between the trimmed V and J ends, which lost 5 bases and 0 bases, there was a span of 10 bases. CDR1 SEHNR and CDR2 FQNEAQ come from the germline V gene (reference sequence). CDR3 DNA sequence: TGTGCCAGCAGCGTAGTCCCTGCTAACTATGGCTACACCTTC. Translated: CASSVVPANYGYTF.

This clonotype was observed a few times. The chain combines TRBV2 with TRBJ1-2, with a possible D match to TRBD1 (6 bases). CDR1 SNHLY and CDR2 FYNNEI come from the germline V gene. Trimming removed 7 bases from V and 5 bases from J, with 14 bases in between. The CDR3 length is 13 residues. CDR3 sequence reads: CASTEGVGYGYTF. CDR3 sequence (DNA): TGTGCCAGCACCGAGGGGGTAGGGTATGGCTACACCTTC.

Comments on this clonotype: Possible read error: a much larger clone is one base away. The rearrangement uses TRBV6-1 and TRBJ2-2; D is ambiguous. The CDR3 sequence is 12 residues long. Trimming cost V 7 bases and J 4 bases, with 7 bases left between them. The germline CDR1 and CDR2 sequences are MNHNS and SASEGT. CDR3: CASTSVTGELFF. The CDR3 DNA is TGTGCCAGCACCTCGGTCACCGGGGAGCTGTTTTTT.

This sequence joins TRBV9 and TRBJ1-2; D is unclear. Deletions cut 3 bases from V and 4 bases from J, with 7 bases between. The CDR3 loop spans 12 amino acids. Germline CDR1 is SGDLS and CDR2 is YYNGEE. In DNA form, the CDR3 reads TGTGCCAGCAGCGCCGGAAGCTATGGCTACACCTTC. Amino acid sequence: CASSAGSYGYTF.

V usage is TRBV12-3 or TRBV12-4 and J usage is TRBJ2-3; no definite D call. The CDR3 is 11 amino acids. V dropped 5 bases and J dropped 10 bases, with 10 bases sitting between them. The CDR3 region is CASSEAEPQYF. CDR3 DNA sequence: TGTGCCAGCAGTGAAGCAGAGCCGCAGTATTTT.

There are many counts of this clonotype. As DNA, the CDR3 is TGTGCCAGCAGCCAAGACAGTGAAAGGGACGTCCTATCGGAGTTCTTC. It codes for CASSQDSERDVLSEFF. This sequence joins TRBV14 and TRBJ2-1; D may match TRBD1 or TRBD2 (5 bases each). This CDR3 spans 16 amino acids. The germline CDR1 and CDR2 sequences are SGHDN and FVKESK. Trimming took 0 bases from V and 14 from J, leaving 23 bases between them.

This clonotype was counted many times. This may come from a read error, since a much larger clone is one base off. V is TRBV6-5 and J is TRBJ2-1; TRBD1 matches 8 bases. The germline gives CDR1 MNHEY, CDR2 SVGAGI. The V gene end was trimmed by 5 bases and the J gene end by 9 bases; junction bases not matched to a gene: 9. CDR3 length: 14 amino acids. The CDR3, as DNA: TGTGCCAGCAGTCGGAGACAGGGGATGGGTGAGCAGTTCTTC. Protein sequence: CASSRRQGMGEQFF.

In this sample, this clonotype turned up many times. This sequence joins TRBV6-1 and TRBJ2-4, with unresolved D. Trimming removed 1 base from V and 3 bases from J, with 4 bases in between. Germline CDR1 and CDR2: MNHNS and SASEGT. There are 13 residues in the CDR3. CDR3 residues: CASSEGDKNIQYF. The CDR3 DNA reads TGTGCCAGCAGTGAAGGGGACAAAAACATTCAGTACTTC.